This T cell receptor (beta chain) was sequenced during a study of blood T cell repertoires in COVID-19. Looking at the study overall: Acute and convalescent COVID-19 samples came from the United States, Italy and Spain. Nucleic acid was either cDNA or gDNA, and it came from T cells, B-cell-depleted T cells, or PBMCs.

Authors' data handling: Estimation of nucleated cell counts was performed using reference gene primer amplification. Using immunoSEQ multiplex PCR, the repertoire was profiled, and TCRdb retains in-frame clones only, with some absent. V, J and clone size reflect that table, while D and trimming were determined from the DNA. The table shows 110,000 or so clones, with approximately 86% occurring only once. V was trimmed by 4 bases and J by 5 bases, leaving 8 bases between them. Per the germline V gene, CDR1 is SGHDN and CDR2 is FVKESK. The CDR3 runs 13 residues. The sequence derives from a human donor in a cohort sampled during active COVID-19. The source material was peripheral blood. The chain joins TRBV14 to TRBJ2-2; D is unclear. The CDR3 here is CASSRQTTGELFF. CDR3 sequence (DNA): TGTGCCAGCAGCCGTCAGACAACCGGGGAGCTGTTTTTT.